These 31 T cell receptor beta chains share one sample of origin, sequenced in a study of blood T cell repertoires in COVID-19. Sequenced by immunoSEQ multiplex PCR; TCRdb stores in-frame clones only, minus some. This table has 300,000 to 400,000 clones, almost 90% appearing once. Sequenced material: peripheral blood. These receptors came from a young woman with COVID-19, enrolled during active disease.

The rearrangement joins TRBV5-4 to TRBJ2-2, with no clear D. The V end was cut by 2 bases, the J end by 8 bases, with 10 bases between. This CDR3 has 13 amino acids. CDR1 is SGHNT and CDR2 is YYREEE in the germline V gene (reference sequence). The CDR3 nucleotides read TGTGCCAGCAGCTTTTTATTATCTGGGGAGCTGTTTTTT. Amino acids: CASSFLLSGELFF.

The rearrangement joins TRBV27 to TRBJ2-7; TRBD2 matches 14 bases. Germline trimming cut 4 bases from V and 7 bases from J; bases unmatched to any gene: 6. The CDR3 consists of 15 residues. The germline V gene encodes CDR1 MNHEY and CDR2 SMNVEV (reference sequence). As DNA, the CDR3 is TGTGCCAGCAGTTCCGGGACTAGCGGGAGTCGTGAGCAGTACTTC. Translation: CASSSGTSGSREQYF.

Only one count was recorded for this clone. CDR3 in DNA: TGTGCCAGCAGTTACAGGGAGACCACAGATACGCAGTATTTT. Translation: CASSYRETTDTQYF. The V call is TRBV6-5, the J call TRBJ2-3; D possibly corresponds to TRBD2 (5 bases). V lost 2 bases to trimming and J lost 2 bases, with 8 bases between them. The CDR3 loop spans 14 amino acids. Germline values: CDR1 MNHEY, CDR2 SVGAGI.

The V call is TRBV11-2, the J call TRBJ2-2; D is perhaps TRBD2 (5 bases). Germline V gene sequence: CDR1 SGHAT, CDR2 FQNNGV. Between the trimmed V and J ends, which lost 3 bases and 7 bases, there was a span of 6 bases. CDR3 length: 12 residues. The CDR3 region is CASSFAGGELFF. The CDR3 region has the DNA TGTGCCAGCAGCTTTGCGGGCGGGGAGCTGTTTTTT.

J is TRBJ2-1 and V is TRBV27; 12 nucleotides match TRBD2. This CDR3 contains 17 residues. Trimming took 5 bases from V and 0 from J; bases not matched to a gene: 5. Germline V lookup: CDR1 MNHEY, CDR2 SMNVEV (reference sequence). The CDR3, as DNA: TGTGCCAGCAGTATGACTAGCGGGAGCCCCTCCTACAATGAGCAGTTCTTC. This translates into CASSMTSGSPSYNEQFF.

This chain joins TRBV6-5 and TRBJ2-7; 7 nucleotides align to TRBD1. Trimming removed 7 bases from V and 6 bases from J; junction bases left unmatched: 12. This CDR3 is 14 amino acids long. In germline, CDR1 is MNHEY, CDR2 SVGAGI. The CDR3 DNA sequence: TGTGCCAGCACCAGACGGACAGGTGGAGGCGAGCAGTACTTC. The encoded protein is CASTRRTGGGEQYF.

The CDR3 sequence is CASTPGLGAETQYF. The DNA of the CDR3 is TGTGCCAGTACCCCGGGACTCGGGGCTGAGACCCAGTACTTC. The chain joins TRBV19 to TRBJ2-5, with TRBD2 as a possible D gene (6 bases). The CDR3 runs to 14 residues. CDR1 and CDR2 from the germline V gene are LNHDA and SQIVND (reference sequence). V dropped 7 bases and J dropped 5 bases, with 17 bases sitting between them. The full variable domain, in which reference TRBV19 and TRBJ2-5 provide the parts outside the CDR3, is DGGITQSPKYLFRKEGQNVTLSCEQNLNHDAMYWYRQDPGQGLRLIYYSQIVNDFQKGDIAEGYSVSREKKESFPLTVTSAQKNPTAFYLCASTPGLGAETQYFGPGTRLLVL.

CDR3 nucleotides: TGCGCCAGCAGCCAAGACGACAGGGTACTTCAGCCCCAGCATTTT. It is translated as CASSQDDRVLQPQHF. The chain combines TRBV4-1 with TRBJ1-5, with 7 bases that match TRBD1. Trimming took 0 bases from V and 6 from J; bases not matched to a gene: 5. Germline CDR1 and CDR2: MGHRA and YSYEKL. CDR3 length: 15 amino acids.

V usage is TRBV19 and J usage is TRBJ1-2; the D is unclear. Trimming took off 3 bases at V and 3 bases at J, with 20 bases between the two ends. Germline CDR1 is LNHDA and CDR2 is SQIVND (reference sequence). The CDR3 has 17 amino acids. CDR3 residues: CASSIDGRGRADYGYTF. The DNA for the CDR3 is TGTGCCAGTAGTATCGACGGACGAGGGAGGGCGGACTATGGCTACACCTTC.

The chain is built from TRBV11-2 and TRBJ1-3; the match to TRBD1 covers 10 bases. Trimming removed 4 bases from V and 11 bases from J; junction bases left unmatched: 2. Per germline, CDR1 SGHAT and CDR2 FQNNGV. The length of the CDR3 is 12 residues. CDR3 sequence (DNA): TGTGCCAGCAGCTGGGGACAGGGGTCCATATATTTT. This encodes CASSWGQGSIYF.

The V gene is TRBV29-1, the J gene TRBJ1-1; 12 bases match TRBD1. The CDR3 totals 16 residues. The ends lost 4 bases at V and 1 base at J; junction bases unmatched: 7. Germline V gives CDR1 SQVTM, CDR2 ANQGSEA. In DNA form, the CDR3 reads TGCAGCGTTGTGACGTGGGGACAGGGGGCGAACACTGAAGCTTTCTTT. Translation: CSVVTWGQGANTEAFF.

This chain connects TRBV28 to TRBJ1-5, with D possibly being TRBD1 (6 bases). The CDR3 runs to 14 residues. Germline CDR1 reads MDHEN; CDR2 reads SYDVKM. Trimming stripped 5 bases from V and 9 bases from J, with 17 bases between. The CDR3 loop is CASSPTGFQRPQHF. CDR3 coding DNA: TGTGCCAGCAGTCCTACAGGGTTCCAGAGGCCCCAGCATTTT.

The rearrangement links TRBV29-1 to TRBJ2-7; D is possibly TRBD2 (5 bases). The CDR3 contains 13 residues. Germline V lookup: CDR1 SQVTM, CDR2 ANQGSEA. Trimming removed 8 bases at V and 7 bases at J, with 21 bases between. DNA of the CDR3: TGCAGCTCCGGAGGTCGGGGAGTAGGGGAGCAGTACTTC. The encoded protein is CSSGGRGVGEQYF.

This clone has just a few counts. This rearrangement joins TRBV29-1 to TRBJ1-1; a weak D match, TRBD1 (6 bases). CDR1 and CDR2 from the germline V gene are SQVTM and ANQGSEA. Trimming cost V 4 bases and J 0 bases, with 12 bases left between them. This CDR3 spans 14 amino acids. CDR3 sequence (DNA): TGCAGCGTTGTGGGGGCCTATATGAACACTGAAGCTTTCTTT. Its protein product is CSVVGAYMNTEAFF.

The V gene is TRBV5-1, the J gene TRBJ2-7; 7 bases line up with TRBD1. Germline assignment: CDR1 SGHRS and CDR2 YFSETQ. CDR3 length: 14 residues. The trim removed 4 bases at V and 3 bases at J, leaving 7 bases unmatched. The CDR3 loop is CASSPGQNFYEQYF. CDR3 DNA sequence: TGCGCCAGCAGCCCGGGACAGAACTTCTACGAGCAGTACTTC.

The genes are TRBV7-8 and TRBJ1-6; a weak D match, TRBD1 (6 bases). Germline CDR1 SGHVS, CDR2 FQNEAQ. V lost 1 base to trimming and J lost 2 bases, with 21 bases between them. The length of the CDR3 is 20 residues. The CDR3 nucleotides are TGTGCCAGCAGCTTAGGGTTTGGAGGGGGGGCGTTGGCCTATAATTCACCCCTCCACTTT. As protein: CASSLGFGGGALAYNSPLHF. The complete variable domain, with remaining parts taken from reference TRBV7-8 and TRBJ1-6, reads GAGVSQSPRYKVAKRGQDVALRCDPISGHVSLFWYQQALGQGPEFLTYFQNEAQLDKSGLPSDRFFAERPEGSVSTLKIQRTQQEDSAVYLCASSLGFGGGALAYNSPLHFGNGTRLTVT.

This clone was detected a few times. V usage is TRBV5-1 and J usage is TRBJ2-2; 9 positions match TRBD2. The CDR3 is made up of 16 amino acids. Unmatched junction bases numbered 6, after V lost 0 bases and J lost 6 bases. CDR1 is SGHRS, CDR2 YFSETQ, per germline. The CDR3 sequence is CASSLGLAGSPGELFF. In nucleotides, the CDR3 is TGCGCCAGCAGCTTGGGGCTAGCGGGGAGCCCCGGGGAGCTGTTTTTT. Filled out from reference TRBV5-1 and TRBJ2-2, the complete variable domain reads KAGVTQTPRYLIKTRGQQVTLSCSPISGHRSVSWYQQTPGQGLQFLFEYFSETQRNKGNFPGRFSGRQFSNSRSEMNVSTLELGDSALYLCASSLGLAGSPGELFFGEGSRLTVL.

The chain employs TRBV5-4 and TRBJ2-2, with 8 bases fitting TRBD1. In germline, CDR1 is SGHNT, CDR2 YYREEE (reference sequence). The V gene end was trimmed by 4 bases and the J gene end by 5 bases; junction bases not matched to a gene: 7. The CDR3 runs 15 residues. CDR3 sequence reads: CASSRGQGRTGELFF. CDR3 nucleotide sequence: TGTGCCAGCAGCCGCGGACAGGGCAGGACCGGGGAGCTGTTTTTT.

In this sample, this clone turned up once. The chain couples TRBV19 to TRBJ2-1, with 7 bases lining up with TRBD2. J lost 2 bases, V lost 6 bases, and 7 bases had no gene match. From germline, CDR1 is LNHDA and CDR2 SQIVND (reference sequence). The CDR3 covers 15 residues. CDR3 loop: CASRSPGLTYNEQFF. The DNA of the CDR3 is TGTGCCAGTAGATCCCCGGGACTAACCTACAATGAGCAGTTCTTC.

CDR3 coding DNA: TGTGCCTGGACCTTCGTGGGACAGGGGACCGAGCAGTACTTC. Translation: CAWTFVGQGTEQYF. The chain carries TRBV30 and TRBJ2-7, with 10 bases fitting TRBD1. J gave up 6 bases and V 4 bases, and 9 bases lay outside the gene matches. Germline CDR1 is GTSNPN and CDR2 is SVGIG (reference sequence). There are 14 residues in the CDR3.

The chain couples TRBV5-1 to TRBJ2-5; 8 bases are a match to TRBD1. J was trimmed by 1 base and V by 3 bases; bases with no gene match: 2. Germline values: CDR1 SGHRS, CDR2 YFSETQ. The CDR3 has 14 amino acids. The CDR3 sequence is CASSSGTGQETQYF. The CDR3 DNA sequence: TGCGCCAGCAGCTCCGGGACAGGCCAAGAGACCCAGTACTTC.

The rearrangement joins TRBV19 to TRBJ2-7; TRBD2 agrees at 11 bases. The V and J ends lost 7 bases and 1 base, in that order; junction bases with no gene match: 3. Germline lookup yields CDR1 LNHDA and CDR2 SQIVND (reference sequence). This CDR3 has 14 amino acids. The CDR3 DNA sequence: TGTGCCAGTAAAGGGACTAGCGGATCCTACGAGCAGTACTTC. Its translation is CASKGTSGSYEQYF.

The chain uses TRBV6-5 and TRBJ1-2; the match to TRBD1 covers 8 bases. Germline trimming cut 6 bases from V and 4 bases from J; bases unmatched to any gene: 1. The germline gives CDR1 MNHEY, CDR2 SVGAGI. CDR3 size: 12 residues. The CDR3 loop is CASRQGAYGYTF. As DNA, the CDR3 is TGTGCCAGCAGGCAGGGGGCCTATGGCTACACCTTC.

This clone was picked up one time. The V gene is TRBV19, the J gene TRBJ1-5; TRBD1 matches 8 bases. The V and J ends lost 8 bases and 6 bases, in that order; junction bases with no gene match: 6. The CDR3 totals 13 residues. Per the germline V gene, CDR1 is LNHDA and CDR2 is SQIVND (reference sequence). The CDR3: CASSGGAVQPQHF. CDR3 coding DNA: TGTGCCAGTTCAGGGGGCGCGGTTCAGCCCCAGCATTTT.

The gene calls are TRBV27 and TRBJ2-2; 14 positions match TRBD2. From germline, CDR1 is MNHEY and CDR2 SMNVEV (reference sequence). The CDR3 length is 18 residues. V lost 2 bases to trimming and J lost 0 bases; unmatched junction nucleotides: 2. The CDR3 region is CASSLGLAGGPNTGELFF. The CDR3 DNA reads TGTGCCAGCAGTTTAGGACTAGCGGGAGGTCCGAACACCGGGGAGCTGTTTTTT.

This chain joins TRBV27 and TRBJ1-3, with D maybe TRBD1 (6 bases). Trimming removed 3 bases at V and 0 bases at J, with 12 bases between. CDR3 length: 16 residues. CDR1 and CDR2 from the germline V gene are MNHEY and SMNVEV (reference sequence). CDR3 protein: CASSLDRTTSGNTIYF. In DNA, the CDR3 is TGTGCCAGCAGTTTGGACAGAACCACCTCTGGAAACACCATATATTTT.

CDR3 nucleotide sequence: TGTGCCAGCAGTGGTAGGACATTACAAGAGACCCAGTACTTC. Translated, it gives CASSGRTLQETQYF. The chain is built from TRBV2 and TRBJ2-5; possible D gene TRBD1, 5 bases. Germline CDR1 reads SNHLY; CDR2 reads FYNNEI. The V end lost 4 bases, the J end lost 2 bases, and 11 bases lay between the germline ends. The CDR3 extends over 14 amino acids.

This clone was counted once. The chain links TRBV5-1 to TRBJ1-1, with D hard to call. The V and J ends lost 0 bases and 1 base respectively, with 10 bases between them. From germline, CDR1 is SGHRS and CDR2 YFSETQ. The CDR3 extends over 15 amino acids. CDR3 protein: CASSLGATQNTEAFF. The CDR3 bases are TGCGCCAGCAGCTTGGGGGCCACCCAGAACACTGAAGCTTTCTTT. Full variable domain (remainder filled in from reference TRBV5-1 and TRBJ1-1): KAGVTQTPRYLIKTRGQQVTLSCSPISGHRSVSWYQQTPGQGLQFLFEYFSETQRNKGNFPGRFSGRQFSNSRSEMNVSTLELGDSALYLCASSLGATQNTEAFFGQGTRLTVV.

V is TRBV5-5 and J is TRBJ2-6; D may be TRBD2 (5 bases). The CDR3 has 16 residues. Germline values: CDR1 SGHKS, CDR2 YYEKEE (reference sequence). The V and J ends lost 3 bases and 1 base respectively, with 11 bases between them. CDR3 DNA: TGTGCCAGCAGCTCAACCCGACTATCTGGGGCCAACGTCCTGACTTTC. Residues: CASSSTRLSGANVLTF.

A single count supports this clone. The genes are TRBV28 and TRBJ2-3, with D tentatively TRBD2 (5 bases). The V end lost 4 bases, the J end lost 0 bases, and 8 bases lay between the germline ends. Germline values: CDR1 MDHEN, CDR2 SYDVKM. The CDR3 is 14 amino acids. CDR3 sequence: CASSWGASTDTQYF. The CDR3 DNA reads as TGTGCCAGCAGTTGGGGAGCTAGCACAGATACGCAGTATTTT.

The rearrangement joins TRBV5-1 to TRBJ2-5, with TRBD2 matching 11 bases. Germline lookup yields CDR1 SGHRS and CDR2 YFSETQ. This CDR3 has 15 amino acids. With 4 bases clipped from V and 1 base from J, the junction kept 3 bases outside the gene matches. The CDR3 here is CASSRGLAVQETQYF. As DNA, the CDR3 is TGCGCCAGCAGCCGGGGACTAGCGGTCCAAGAGACCCAGTACTTC.